This TCR beta chain was sequenced for a study of lymphopenia after photon versus proton radiotherapy. TCRdb's table, derived via immunoSEQ multiplex PCR, lists solely in-frame clones and lacks some. The sample lists 35,000 to 45,000 clones, about 83% seen once, with 24% in the top ten. After removal of 4 bases from V and 4 bases from J, the junction contained 4 bases not matched to a gene. Germline V CDR1 and CDR2: SGHAT, FQNNGV. CDR3 length: 14 amino acids. V gene TRBV11-2 combines with J gene TRBJ2-1; 7 nucleotides line up with TRBD2. Specimen: peripheral blood, collected from a patient treated with proton-based radiotherapy. The sequence was collected from a woman between 70 and 85 years old with pancreatic cancer. CDR3 DNA: TGTGCCAGCAGCTGGCTAGCGGAGTACAATGAGCAGTTCTTC. It codes for CASSWLAEYNEQFF.